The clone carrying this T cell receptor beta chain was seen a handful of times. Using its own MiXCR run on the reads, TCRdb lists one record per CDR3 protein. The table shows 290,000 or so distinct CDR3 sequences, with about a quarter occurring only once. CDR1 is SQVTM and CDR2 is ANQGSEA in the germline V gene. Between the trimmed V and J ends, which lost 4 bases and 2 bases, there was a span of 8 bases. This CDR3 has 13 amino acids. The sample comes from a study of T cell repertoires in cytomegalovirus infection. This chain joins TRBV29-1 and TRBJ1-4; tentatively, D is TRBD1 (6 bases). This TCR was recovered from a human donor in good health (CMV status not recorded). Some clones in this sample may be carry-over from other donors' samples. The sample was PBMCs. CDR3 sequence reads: CSVGQVTNEKLFF. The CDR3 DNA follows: TGCAGCGTTGGACAGGTCACTAATGAAAAACTGTTTTTT.